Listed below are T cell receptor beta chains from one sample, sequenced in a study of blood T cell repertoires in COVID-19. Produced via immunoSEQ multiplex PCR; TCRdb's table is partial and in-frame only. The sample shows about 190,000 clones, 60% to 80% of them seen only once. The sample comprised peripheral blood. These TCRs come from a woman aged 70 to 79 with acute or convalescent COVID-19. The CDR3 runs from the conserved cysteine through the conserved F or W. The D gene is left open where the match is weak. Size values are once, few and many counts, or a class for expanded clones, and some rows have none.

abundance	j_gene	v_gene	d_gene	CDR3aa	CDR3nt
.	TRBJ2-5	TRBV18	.	CASSHTVQGQETQYF	TGTGCCAGCTCACATACGGTCCAGGGGCAAGAGACCCAGTACTTC
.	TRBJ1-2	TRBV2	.	CASSEDLGKVAF	TGTGCCAGCAGTGAAGACTTGGGCAAGGTGGCCTTC
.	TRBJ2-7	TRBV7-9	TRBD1	CASSLGQLYSYEQYF	TGTGCCAGCAGCTTGGGACAGTTATATTCCTACGAGCAGTACTTC
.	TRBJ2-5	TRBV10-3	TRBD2	CAISPNPGLAGDSGIGTQYF	TGTGCCATCAGTCCAAACCCGGGACTAGCGGGAGATTCTGGTATCGGGACCCAGTACTTC
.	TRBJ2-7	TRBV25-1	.	CASVPQGSYEQYF	TGTGCCAGCGTCCCCCAGGGGTCCTACGAGCAGTACTTC
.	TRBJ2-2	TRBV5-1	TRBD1	CASSLGAGQGAGELFF	TGCGCCAGCAGCCTTGGCGCGGGACAGGGGGCCGGGGAGCTGTTTTTT
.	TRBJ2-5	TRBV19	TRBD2	CASSPFPGPSGRWETQYF	TGTGCCAGTAGTCCTTTCCCCGGGCCTAGCGGGAGGTGGGAGACCCAGTACTTC
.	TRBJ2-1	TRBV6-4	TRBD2	CASSRSGTSEYNEQFF	TGTGCCAGCAGTCGGTCCGGGACTAGCGAGTACAATGAGCAGTTCTTC
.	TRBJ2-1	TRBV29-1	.	CSVEPPGTTDNEQFF	TGCAGCGTTGAACCTCCCGGGACAACTGACAATGAGCAGTTCTTC
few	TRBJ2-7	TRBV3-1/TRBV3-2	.	CASRQTGYEQYF	TGTGCCAGCAGACAAACAGGGTACGAGCAGTACTTC
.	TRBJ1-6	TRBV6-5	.	CASSYSDAGGSPLHF	TGTGCCAGCAGTTACTCCGACGCTGGAGGTTCACCCCTCCACTTT
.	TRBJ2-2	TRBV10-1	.	CATKTEGADTGELFF	TGCGCCACCAAGACGGAGGGGGCGGACACCGGGGAGCTGTTTTTT
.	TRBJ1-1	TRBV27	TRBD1	CASRGTQGRGRATEAFF	TGTGCCAGCAGGGGAACACAGGGCAGGGGGCGCGCCACTGAAGCTTTCTTT
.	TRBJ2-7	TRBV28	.	CASSQRDYEQYF	TGTGCCAGCAGCCAACGGGACTACGAGCAGTACTTC
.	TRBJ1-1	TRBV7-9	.	CASRSGTGPEAFF	TGTGCCAGCAGGTCGGGGACTGGACCTGAAGCTTTCTTT
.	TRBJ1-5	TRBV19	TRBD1	CASNAGTGPQFQPQHF	TGTGCCAGTAATGCCGGGACAGGGCCTCAATTTCAGCCCCAGCATTTT
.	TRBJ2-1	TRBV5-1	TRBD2	CASSANLAGEVNEQFF	TGCGCCAGCAGCGCCAATTTAGCGGGAGAGGTAAATGAGCAGTTCTTC
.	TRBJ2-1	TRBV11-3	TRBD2	CASSLVRAGVAHEQFF	TGTGCCAGCAGCTTAGTCCGAGCGGGAGTGGCCCATGAGCAGTTCTTC
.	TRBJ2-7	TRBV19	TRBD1	CASSKYRGSYEQYF	TGTGCCAGTAGTAAATACAGGGGATCCTACGAGCAGTACTTC
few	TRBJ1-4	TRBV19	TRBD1	CASAPGTGKGNEKLFF	TGTGCCAGTGCCCCCGGGACAGGGAAGGGTAATGAAAAACTGTTTTTT
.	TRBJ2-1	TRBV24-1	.	CATSDPSTTSLHEQFF	TGTGCCACCAGTGATCCCTCGACGACTAGTTTACATGAGCAGTTCTTC
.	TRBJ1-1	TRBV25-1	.	CASRAGMNTEAFF	TGTGCCAGCAGGGCGGGCATGAACACTGAAGCTTTCTTT
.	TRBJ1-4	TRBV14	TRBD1	CASSHAAVGQGLNEKLFF	TGTGCCAGCAGCCATGCCGCTGTAGGACAGGGGCTCAATGAAAAACTGTTTTTT
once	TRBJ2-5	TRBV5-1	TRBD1	CASSPGQGAWETQYF	TGCGCCAGCAGCCCGGGACAGGGGGCGTGGGAGACCCAGTACTTC
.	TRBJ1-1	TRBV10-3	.	CAISSGDLKAFF	TGTGCCATCAGTTCCGGTGATCTAAAAGCTTTCTTT
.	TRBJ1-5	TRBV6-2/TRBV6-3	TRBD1	CASSEGTGLYGNQPQHF	TGTGCCAGCAGCGAAGGGACAGGGCTGTACGGCAATCAGCCCCAGCATTTT
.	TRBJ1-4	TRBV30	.	CAWNRGSLNEKLFF	TGTGCCTGGAATAGGGGTAGTTTGAATGAAAAACTGTTTTTT
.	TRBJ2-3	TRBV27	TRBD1	CASSLRDRGMDTQYF	TGTGCCAGCAGTTTAAGGGACAGGGGGATGGATACGCAGTATTTT
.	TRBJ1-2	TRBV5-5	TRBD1	CASSPLSGTGAGYGYTF	TGTGCCAGCAGTCCGCTGAGCGGGACAGGGGCCGGCTATGGCTACACCTTC
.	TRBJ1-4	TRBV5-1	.	CASSLGRAPATNEKLFF	TGCGCCAGCAGCTTGGGTCGCGCCCCTGCAACTAATGAAAAACTGTTTTTT
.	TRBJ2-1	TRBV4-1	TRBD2	CASSQDWGVAGAGEQFF	TGCGCCAGCAGCCAAGATTGGGGGGTAGCGGGAGCAGGTGAGCAGTTCTTC